This T cell receptor beta chain originates from a study of shared clonotypes between healthy human individuals. The CDR3 extends over 16 amino acids. Per germline, CDR1 SEHNR and CDR2 FQNEAQ (reference sequence). V dropped 6 bases and J dropped 4 bases, with 16 bases sitting between them. TCRdb keeps only in-frame clones here, not all; method: immunoSEQ multiplex PCR. Among some 1,900,000 clones, roughly 95% were seen once, and the ten largest hold 1% to 1.5%. Positive CCR7 selection of CD45RO-negative cells yielded the naive CD8 cells, and terminally differentiated effector memory CD45RA+ cells were excluded.

The TCR comes from a man aged 18 to 30 in good health. This rearrangement joins TRBV7-9 to TRBJ2-6; possible D gene TRBD1, 6 bases. The sequenced material came from naive CD8+ T cells sorted from blood. For the CDR3, the DNA is TGTGCCAGCAGGAACAGTTCAGGGGACGGGGCCAACGTCCTGACTTTC. Translation: CASRNSSGDGANVLTF. Variable domain in full (rest from reference TRBV7-9 and TRBJ2-6): DTGVSQNPRHKITKRGQNVTFRCDPISEHNRLYWYRQTLGQGPEFLTYFQNEAQLEKSRLLSDRFSAERPKGSFSTLEIQRTEQGDSAMYLCASRNSSGDGANVLTFGAGSRLTVL.